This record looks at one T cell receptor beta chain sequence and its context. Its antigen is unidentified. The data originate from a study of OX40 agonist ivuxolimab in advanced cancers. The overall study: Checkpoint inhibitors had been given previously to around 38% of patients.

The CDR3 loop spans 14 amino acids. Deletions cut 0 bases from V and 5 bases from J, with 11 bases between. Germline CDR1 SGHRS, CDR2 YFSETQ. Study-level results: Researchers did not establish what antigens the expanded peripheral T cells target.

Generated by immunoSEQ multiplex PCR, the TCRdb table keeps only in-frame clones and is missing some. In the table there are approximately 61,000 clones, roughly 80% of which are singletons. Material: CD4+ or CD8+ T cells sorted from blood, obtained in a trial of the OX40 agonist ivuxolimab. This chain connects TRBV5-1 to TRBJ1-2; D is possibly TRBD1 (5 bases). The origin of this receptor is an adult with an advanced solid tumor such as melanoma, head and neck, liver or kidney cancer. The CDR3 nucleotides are TGCGCCAGCAGCTTGGCAGGGCACACTTATGGCTACACCTTC. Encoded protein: CASSLAGHTYGYTF. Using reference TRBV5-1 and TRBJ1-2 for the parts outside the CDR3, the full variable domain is KAGVTQTPRYLIKTRGQQVTLSCSPISGHRSVSWYQQTPGQGLQFLFEYFSETQRNKGNFPGRFSGRQFSNSRSEMNVSTLELGDSALYLCASSLAGHTYGYTFGSGTRLTVV.